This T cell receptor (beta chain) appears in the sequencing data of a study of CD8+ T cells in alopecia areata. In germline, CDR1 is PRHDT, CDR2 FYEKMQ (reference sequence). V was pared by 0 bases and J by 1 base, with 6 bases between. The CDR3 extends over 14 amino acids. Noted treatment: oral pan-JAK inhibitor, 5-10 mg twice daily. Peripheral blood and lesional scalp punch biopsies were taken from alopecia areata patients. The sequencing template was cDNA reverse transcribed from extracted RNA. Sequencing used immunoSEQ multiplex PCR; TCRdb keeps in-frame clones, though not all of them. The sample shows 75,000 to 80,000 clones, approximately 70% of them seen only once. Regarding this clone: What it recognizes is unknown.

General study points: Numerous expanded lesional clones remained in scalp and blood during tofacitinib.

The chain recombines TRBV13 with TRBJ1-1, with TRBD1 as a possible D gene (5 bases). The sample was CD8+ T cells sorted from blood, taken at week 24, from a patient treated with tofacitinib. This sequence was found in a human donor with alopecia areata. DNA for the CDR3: TGTGCCAGCAGCTTAGGGGGACGGAACACTGAAGCTTTCTTT. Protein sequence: CASSLGGRNTEAFF.